This entry describes one TCR beta chain. Its antigen remains unidentified. The CDR3 totals 18 residues. Germline V gene sequence: CDR1 SGHAT, CDR2 FQNNGV. V trimming: 5 bases; J trimming: 3 bases; junction bases outside the gene matches: 15. The data were produced by immunoSEQ multiplex PCR, yet TCRdb's version contains in-frame clones alone and is incomplete. The sample lists around 99,000 clones, about nine tenths seen once, with 4% to 5.5% in the top ten. The record originates from a study of T cell responses to AZD1222 COVID-19 vaccine. Whole-study findings and limits: Seropositivity was recorded at baseline in only a handful of AZD1222 recipients.

The material was peripheral blood, obtained on day 0 of AZD1222 vaccination. The TCR comes from an adult in good health. This rearrangement joins TRBV11-2 to TRBJ2-1, with 8 bases that match TRBD2. The CDR3: CASSPGGGGHRYYNEQFF. CDR3 bases: TGTGCCAGCAGCCCTGGGGGCGGGGGGCACAGGTACTACAATGAGCAGTTCTTC.